This T cell receptor (beta chain) is drawn from a study of CD8+CD57+ T cells in acquired aplastic anemia. As for the study in general: On average, sorted CD4+ and CD8+ cells gave roughly 3 ug of DNA. The study, taken as a whole, reports: It was found that roughly 31 CD8+ CDR3 sequences were shared between patients and controls. Patients showed no significant difference from controls in CD8+ Simpson's diversity.

On this clonotype: The antigen remains unidentified.

Germline lookup yields CDR1 MGHDK and CDR2 SYGVNS. The CDR3 loop spans 16 amino acids. V shed 1 base and J 7 bases; nucleotides not matched to a gene: 12. The study profiled TCR beta VDJ and CDR3 using genomic DNA as template. MiXCR was run by TCRdb on the reads, yielding one entry per CDR3 protein. The profile shows about 220,000 distinct CDR3 sequences, around 32% of them singletons. The rearrangement links TRBV25-1 to TRBJ1-2; 7 nucleotides align to TRBD1. Sequencing used sorted CD4+, CD8+, or CD8+CD57+ T cells (not recorded which) from PBMCs. The clonotype originates from a human donor in good health, serving as a control. The CDR3 here is CASSEWRVGGMGGYTF. The CDR3 coding sequence is TGTGCCAGCAGTGAATGGCGGGTAGGGGGCATGGGTGGCTACACCTTC.